This T cell receptor beta chain stems from a study of stem cell transplantation in POMP-related autoinflammatory disease. Looking at the study overall: The study hypothesized thymoproteasome defects skew the TRB repertoire via impaired CD8+ selection. CD8+ T cells were low and CD4+ cells naive-skewed before transplant.

Notes on this clone: Its antigen is still unknown.

V was clipped by 0 bases and J by 5 bases, with 8 bases between them. The germline gives CDR1 SGHRS, CDR2 YFSETQ. CDR3 length: 13 residues. Study observations and caveats: In PRAID patients, the number of distinct TRB V-J gene pairings was restricted.

Profiled with immunoSEQ multiplex PCR; TCRdb holds only in-frame clones, not every one. Of tens of thousands of clones in the sample, roughly 91% were seen once. Prominent immunodeficiency with autoinflammation defined PRAID. The origin of this receptor is a human patient with POMP-related autoinflammation and immune dysregulation (PRAID). Some T cells may be transferred from the graft donor. The chain combines TRBV5-1 with TRBJ1-1; D not resolved. This specimen consisted of CD4+ T cells from PBMCs, obtained after stem cell transplantation. The DNA of the CDR3 is TGCGCCAGCAGCTTGGAGGGCAGGACTGAAGCTTTCTTT. Its translation is CASSLEGRTEAFF.